The source of this T cell receptor (beta chain) is a study of response to subunit inactivated influenza vaccine. In TCRdb, the RT-PCR reads were re-called with MiXCR into one record per CDR3 protein. Here the sample spans 500,000 to 550,000 distinct CDR3 sequences, around a quarter being singletons. V was pared by 8 bases and J by 5 bases, with 15 bases between. This CDR3 has 13 amino acids. The germline V gene encodes CDR1 ENHRY and CDR2 SYGVKD. This clonotype was found many times. In addition, the sample was reused for a study of T cells expressing NK-cell markers. That work states: cDNA encoding TCR beta was synthesized via 5'RACE template switching incorporating UMIs. Anti-gamma-delta TCR antibody use in several experiments restricted sorting to alpha-beta TCR T cells. Researchers report these clonotypes also headed the CD3+CD56-NKG2C+ fraction in a handful of donors.

The chain employs TRBV10-3 and TRBJ2-5, with TRBD2 as a possible D gene (6 bases). This material consisted of CD4+ T cells sorted from PBMCs, taken roughly 12 days after vaccination. The sequence was obtained from a man between 50 and 59 years old who received an inactivated influenza vaccine. CDR3 sequence: CAIGSGLEETQYF. Here the CDR3 DNA reads TGTGCCATCGGTTCGGGACTTGAGGAGACCCAGTACTTC.